These T cell receptor beta chains were read from a single sample in a study of blood T cell repertoires in COVID-19. Libraries were prepared by immunoSEQ multiplex PCR; TCRdb keeps only in-frame clonotypes and omits some of them. The repertoire holds about 440,000 clones, with approximately 90% as singletons. The sequenced material came from PBMCs or T cells enriched from blood (not recorded which). The source is a young woman with acute COVID-19. The CDR3 runs from the conserved cysteine through the conserved F or W. Fields, in order: V gene, J gene, D gene, clone size, CDR3 protein, CDR3 DNA. A D gene is named only where the DNA matches it firmly. Clone size is given for some rows only: seen once, a few or many times, or a class if the clone is expanded.

>TRBV10-3|TRBJ2-7|TRBD2|NA
CAISEGASGIYEQYF
TGTGCCATCAGTGAGGGGGCTAGCGGGATCTACGAGCAGTACTTC
>TRBV4-3|TRBJ2-1|TRBD2|NA
CASSQEWASGSFGEQFF
TGCGCCAGCAGCCAAGAATGGGCTAGCGGGAGTTTCGGTGAGCAGTTCTTC
>TRBV3-1/TRBV3-2|TRBJ2-1|NA|NA
CASSQNVGLLYNEQFF
TGTGCCAGCAGCCAGAATGTGGGACTGCTCTACAATGAGCAGTTCTTC
>TRBV28|TRBJ1-2|NA|NA
CASSLWGQSYGYTF
TGTGCCAGCAGTTTATGGGGCCAGTCCTATGGCTACACCTTC
>TRBV7-9|TRBJ2-7|NA|NA
CASSFQGLGYEQYF
TGTGCCAGCAGCTTTCAGGGGTTAGGGTACGAGCAGTACTTC
>TRBV18|TRBJ1-1|NA|NA
CASSPQNDREAFF
TGTGCCAGCTCACCACAGAATGACAGGGAAGCTTTCTTT
>TRBV7-9|TRBJ1-5|TRBD1|NA
CASSPAPGGDQPQHF
TGTGCCAGCAGCCCCGCCCCAGGGGGCGATCAGCCCCAGCATTTT
>TRBV19|TRBJ2-3|NA|NA
CASSKETVSDTQYF
TGTGCCAGTAGTAAGGAGACAGTCTCAGATACGCAGTATTTT
>TRBV18|TRBJ1-1|TRBD1|few
CASSPSTGVDTEAFF
TGTGCCAGCTCACCCTCGACAGGGGTTGATACTGAAGCTTTCTTT
>TRBV30|TRBJ2-7|NA|NA
CAWSVQAGPYEQYF
TGTGCCTGGAGTGTACAGGCCGGACCCTACGAGCAGTACTTC
>TRBV6-1|TRBJ2-5|NA|NA
CASSEGVIWETQYF
TGTGCCAGCAGTGAAGGAGTGATTTGGGAGACCCAGTACTTC
>TRBV3-1/TRBV3-2|TRBJ2-1|NA|NA
CASSQGTLTILYNEQFF
TGTGCCAGCAGCCAAGGTACACTTACTATACTATACAATGAGCAGTTCTTC
>TRBV11-2|TRBJ1-2|NA|NA
CASSPQAVSGYTF
TGTGCCAGCAGCCCACAAGCGGTTTCTGGCTACACCTTC
>TRBV5-1|TRBJ1-4|NA|NA
CASSLEGQPTNEKLFF
TGCGCCAGCAGCTTGGAGGGACAACCAACTAATGAAAAACTGTTTTTT
>TRBV12-5|TRBJ1-2|TRBD1|NA
CASGFRTGANYGYTF
TGTGCTAGTGGTTTTAGGACAGGAGCTAACTATGGCTACACCTTC
>TRBV28|TRBJ2-1|TRBD2|NA
CASSFPPGTSAYNEQFF
TGTGCCAGCAGTTTTCCTCCCGGGACTAGCGCATACAATGAGCAGTTCTTC
>TRBV24-1|TRBJ2-1|TRBD1|NA
CATSDSGTGVNNEQFF
TGTGCCACCAGTGACTCCGGGACAGGGGTGAACAATGAGCAGTTCTTC
>TRBV18|TRBJ1-3|NA|NA
CASSPPDRNSGNTIYF
TGTGCCAGCTCACCACCCGACAGGAACTCTGGAAACACCATATATTTT
>TRBV21-1|TRBJ1-2|NA|NA
CASSKGRTGLDYGYTF
TGTGCCAGCAGCAAAGGACGAACAGGGCTTGACTATGGCTACACCTTC
>TRBV5-5|TRBJ2-2|NA|NA
CASSLRQGRNTGELFF
TGTGCCAGCAGCTTGAGGCAGGGGCGTAACACCGGGGAGCTGTTTTTT
>TRBV30|TRBJ1-1|NA|NA
CAWSQVFMNTEAFF
TGTGCCTGGAGTCAGGTTTTCATGAACACTGAAGCTTTCTTT
>TRBV11-2|TRBJ2-2|TRBD2|NA
CASSRVGGAGELFF
TGTGCCAGCAGCCGTGTCGGGGGGGCCGGGGAGCTGTTTTTT
>TRBV5-5|TRBJ1-1|NA|NA
CASSLPRGTEAFF
TGTGCCAGCAGCTTGCCCAGGGGCACTGAAGCTTTCTTT
>TRBV28|TRBJ2-7|NA|NA
CASSFGRGFYEQYF
TGTGCCAGCAGTTTCGGCAGGGGTTTTTACGAGCAGTACTTC
>TRBV18|TRBJ2-7|TRBD1|NA
CASSLGTGKNEQYF
TGTGCCAGCTCACTCGGGACAGGGAAAAACGAGCAGTACTTC
>TRBV5-4|TRBJ2-2|TRBD2|NA
CASSNLPSGDTGELFF
TGTGCCAGCAGTAATTTGCCTAGCGGGGACACCGGGGAGCTGTTTTTT
>TRBV19|TRBJ1-6|NA|NA
CASSPTNSPLHF
TGTGCCAGTAGCCCGACAAATTCACCCCTCCACTTT
>TRBV27|TRBJ2-5|TRBD1|NA
CASSRDRGTQETQYF
TGTGCCAGCAGTAGGGACAGAGGAACCCAAGAGACCCAGTACTTC
>TRBV6-1|TRBJ2-5|TRBD1|NA
CASSEFVQGARETQYF
TGTGCCAGCAGTGAATTCGTACAGGGGGCACGGGAGACCCAGTACTTC
>TRBV19|TRBJ1-3|NA|NA
CASRSTELYSGNTIYF
TGTGCCAGTAGATCGACAGAGCTTTACTCTGGAAACACCATATATTTT
>TRBV7-9|TRBJ1-2|TRBD1|NA
CASSSGTGAVYGYTF
TGTGCCAGCAGCTCCGGGACAGGGGCAGTATATGGCTACACCTTC
>TRBV5-1|TRBJ1-1|NA|NA
CASSLAYRNTEAFF
TGCGCCAGCAGCTTGGCCTACAGAAACACTGAAGCTTTCTTT
>TRBV28|TRBJ2-1|TRBD1|NA
CASINRGYNEQFF
TGTGCCAGCATTAACAGGGGTTACAATGAGCAGTTCTTC
>TRBV18|TRBJ1-6|NA|NA
CASSPPVRRGVSPLHF
TGTGCCAGCTCACCACCGGTGCGCAGGGGCGTCTCACCCCTCCACTTT
>TRBV29-1|TRBJ1-2|NA|NA
CSAPDSNYGYTF
TGCAGCGCACCGGACAGCAACTATGGCTACACCTTC
>TRBV27|TRBJ2-5|TRBD2|NA
CASSLGRGGETQYF
TGTGCCAGCAGCTTGGGGCGGGGGGGGGAGACCCAGTACTTC
>TRBV4-2|TRBJ1-2|TRBD1|NA
CASSQARDRGDYGYTF
TGTGCCAGCAGCCAAGCCCGGGACAGGGGCGACTATGGCTACACCTTC
>TRBV4-2|TRBJ1-6|NA|NA
CASSQGGTAAFGDSPLHF
TGTGCCAGCAGCCAGGGGGGGACCGCAGCTTTTGGGGATTCACCCCTCCACTTT
>TRBV4-1|TRBJ1-5|NA|NA
CASSHSPSGQPQHF
TGCGCCAGCAGCCACTCGCCTTCGGGACAGCCCCAGCATTTT
>TRBV27|TRBJ1-2|NA|NA
CASSFSPGNYGYTF
TGTGCCAGCAGTTTCTCTCCAGGGAACTATGGCTACACCTTC
>TRBV19|TRBJ1-4|NA|once
CASSQANVKEKLFF
TGTGCCAGTAGTCAGGCCAATGTGAAGGAAAAACTGTTTTTT
>TRBV18|TRBJ2-7|NA|NA
CASSSGPPGNYEQYF
TGTGCCAGCTCATCCGGCCCCCCGGGGAACTACGAGCAGTACTTC
>TRBV6-5|TRBJ1-1|NA|NA
CASSYTVYTEAFF
TGTGCCAGCAGCTACACAGTGTACACTGAAGCTTTCTTT
>TRBV15|TRBJ2-1|TRBD1|once
CATSRDFGQGIHEQFF
TGTGCCACCAGCAGAGATTTTGGACAGGGGATACATGAGCAGTTCTTC
>TRBV28|TRBJ1-1|NA|NA
CASTSSAANTEAFF
TGTGCCAGCACCTCCTCGGCGGCGAACACTGAAGCTTTCTTT
>TRBV20-1|TRBJ2-1|TRBD2|NA
CSGLANEQFF
TGCAGTGGACTAGCAAATGAGCAGTTCTTC
>TRBV13|TRBJ2-2|TRBD1|NA
CASSDLGTDTGELFF
TGTGCCAGCAGCGACCTAGGGACAGACACCGGGGAGCTGTTTTTT
>TRBV2|TRBJ2-7|TRBD2|NA
CASIPRTSGYNEQYF
TGTGCCAGCATTCCGAGGACTAGCGGGTACAACGAGCAGTACTTC
>TRBV30|TRBJ1-3|NA|NA
CAWSVSGSNRNTIYF
TGTGCCTGGAGTGTGTCAGGGTCTAACCGAAACACCATATATTTT